One and the same sample provided the 18 T cell receptor beta chains below, sequenced in a study of glioma-infiltrating T cells after dendritic cell vaccination. The protocol was immunoSEQ multiplex PCR, while the TCRdb copy is restricted to in-frame clones and leaves out a portion. The top ten clones hold around 8% of a sample with tens of thousands of clones, 81% of them seen once. Sequencing was performed on blood, taken before dendritic cell vaccination. The receptors stem from a human donor with glioblastoma.

The chain combines TRBV28 with TRBJ2-1, with D perhaps matching TRBD1 (7 bases). Germline V gene data show CDR1 as MDHEN and CDR2 as SYDVKM. CDR3 size: 15 residues. Between the trimmed V and J ends, which lost 8 bases and 2 bases, there was a span of 16 bases. The CDR3 is CASPAEGAPYNEQFF. For the CDR3, the DNA is TGTGCCAGCCCGGCGGAGGGGGCCCCCTACAATGAGCAGTTCTTC.

The chain links TRBV5-1 to TRBJ1-1; D is ambiguous. The germline V gene encodes CDR1 SGHRS and CDR2 YFSETQ. The CDR3 covers 13 residues. V lost 1 base and J 3 bases, leaving 7 bases between the germline ends. The CDR3: CASSLIQDTEAFF. The CDR3 DNA is TGCGCCAGCAGCTTGATTCAGGACACTGAAGCTTTCTTT.

The chain employs TRBV5-1 and TRBJ2-1, with 8 bases identical to TRBD2. Germline CDR1 SGHRS, CDR2 YFSETQ. The V gene end was trimmed by 0 bases and the J gene end by 8 bases; junction bases not matched to a gene: 10. The CDR3 totals 16 residues. CDR3 bases: TGCGCCAGCAGCTTGGAGGGGGTCGGGGGGGCGTATGAGCAGTTCTTC. It encodes CASSLEGVGGAYEQFF.

V and J are TRBV4-2 and TRBJ1-2; D not resolved. This CDR3 is built from 14 residues. V lost 1 base and J 7 bases, leaving 13 bases between the germline ends. Germline V gene lookup returns CDR1 LGHNA and CDR2 YNFKEQ. In DNA, the CDR3 is TGTGCCAGCAGCCAAGCAGAGGAGGGTTCTGGCTACACCTTC. Translated, it gives CASSQAEEGSGYTF.

The V call is TRBV6-1, the J call TRBJ1-5, with a weak D call TRBD1 (5 bases). The V end lost 4 bases, the J end lost 7 bases, and 11 bases lay between the germline ends. The CDR3 covers 13 residues. Germline loops: CDR1 MNHNS, CDR2 SASEGT. In DNA form, the CDR3 reads TGTGCCAGCAGTGGGCAGGGTTGGCAGCCCCAGCATTTT. Residues: CASSGQGWQPQHF.

The rearrangement links TRBV11-2 to TRBJ2-7, with a possible D match to TRBD1 (6 bases). The germline CDR1 and CDR2 sequences are SGHAT and FQNNGV. The V end was cut by 3 bases, the J end by 2 bases, with 11 bases between. The CDR3 is 14 residues long. The CDR3 loop is CASSFTQGAYEQYF. The CDR3 DNA reads as TGTGCCAGCAGCTTCACACAGGGTGCCTACGAGCAGTACTTC.

V and J are TRBV7-2 and TRBJ1-1; 9 nucleotides align to TRBD1. Trimming cost V 3 bases and J 10 bases; bases outside gene matches: 9. This CDR3 is 14 amino acids long. CDR1 is SGHTA and CDR2 is FQGNSA in the germline V gene. The CDR3 protein is CASSFAGQGRGAFF. In nucleotides, the CDR3 is TGTGCCAGCAGCTTCGCCGGACAGGGGCGGGGAGCTTTCTTT.

This chain connects TRBV5-6 to TRBJ1-1; 9 bases line up with TRBD1. With 4 bases clipped from V and 7 bases from J, the junction kept 5 bases outside the gene matches. The CDR3 length is 13 residues. Germline CDR1 and CDR2: SGHDT and YYEEEE. The CDR3 loop reads CASSPQDRGEAFF. CDR3 in DNA: TGTGCCAGCAGCCCCCAGGACAGGGGTGAAGCTTTCTTT.

The chain is built from TRBV18 and TRBJ1-2; 8 bases line up with TRBD1. Germline values: CDR1 KGHSH, CDR2 LQKENI. The CDR3 sequence is 13 residues long. V lost 5 bases, J lost 4 bases, and 3 bases stayed unmatched. CDR3 nucleotides: TGTGCCAGCTCAGCCGGGACAGGCTATGGCTACACCTTC. As protein: CASSAGTGYGYTF.

To note about this clone: At one boundary the junction diverges from the germline segment, which might be a read error. CDR3 DNA: TGCGCCAGCAGTCAAGATTTGAGGACAGGGAAGAACAACGAGCAGTACTTC. Its translation: CASSQDLRTGKNNEQYF. This sequence joins TRBV4-3 and TRBJ2-5; 8 nucleotides agree with TRBD1. The end of the DNA aligns better with TRBJ2-7, so the J call may be wrong. The CDR3 spans 17 residues. Germline lookup yields CDR1 LGHNA and CDR2 YSLEER.

V usage is TRBV5-6 and J usage is TRBJ2-7, with a possible D match to TRBD1 (6 bases). The CDR3 sequence is 13 residues long. V was trimmed by 0 bases and J by 5 bases, leaving 9 bases between them. Germline assignment: CDR1 SGHDT and CDR2 YYEEEE. CDR3 DNA: TGTGCCAGCAGCTTGGGCAGGGGCCACGAGCAGTACTTC. As protein: CASSLGRGHEQYF.

This clone was picked up a small number of times. This chain joins TRBV6-6 and TRBJ1-6, with 7 bases that match TRBD1. The CDR3 sequence is 13 residues long. The germline V gene has CDR1 MNHNY and CDR2 SVGAGI (reference sequence). V lost 10 bases to trimming and J lost 7 bases; unmatched junction nucleotides: 7. CDR3 coding DNA: TGTGCCACCCGAACAGGGGTGAATTCACCCCTCCACTTT. It encodes CATRTGVNSPLHF.

This clone appeared a single time. The chain has TRBV7-9 and TRBJ2-7; D call uncertain. Germline CDR1 and CDR2: SEHNR and FQNEAQ (reference sequence). V lost 1 base to trimming and J lost 2 bases, with 9 bases between them. The CDR3 has 14 amino acids. In nucleotides, the CDR3 is TGTGCCAGCAGCTTAGTCGAAACAACCTACGAGCAGTACTTC. Protein sequence: CASSLVETTYEQYF.

This chain uses TRBV9 with TRBJ2-5; a possible D gene is TRBD2 (6 bases). CDR1 SGDLS and CDR2 YYNGEE come from the germline V gene. V was clipped by 4 bases and J by 3 bases, with 19 bases between them. This CDR3 is 16 amino acids long. The CDR3 reads CASSYGSGIAEETQYF. CDR3 coding DNA: TGTGCCAGCAGCTATGGGAGTGGGATAGCGGAAGAGACCCAGTACTTC.

The chain joins TRBV7-2 to TRBJ2-5; 8 bases agree with TRBD2. Germline loops: CDR1 SGHTA, CDR2 FQGNSA. Germline trimming cut 1 base from V and 4 bases from J; bases unmatched to any gene: 5. The CDR3 sequence is 15 residues long. The CDR3 region has the DNA TGTGCCAGCAGCTTAGTGGCGGGGGGCTTAGAGACCCAGTACTTC. It codes for CASSLVAGGLETQYF.

V and J are TRBV7-2 and TRBJ2-7, with D possibly matching TRBD1 (6 bases). V was cut by 3 bases and J by 3 bases, with 9 bases left in between. The length of the CDR3 is 13 residues. CDR1 and CDR2 from the germline V gene are SGHTA and FQGNSA. CDR3 nucleotides: TGTGCCAGCAGCTTCGACAGGCACTACGAGCAGTACTTC. It yields the protein CASSFDRHYEQYF.

This chain connects TRBV7-2 to TRBJ1-6, with D unresolved. CDR1 is SGHTA and CDR2 is FQGNSA in the germline V gene. V dropped 2 bases and J dropped 3 bases, with 11 bases sitting between them. The CDR3 is 16 residues long. The chain's CDR3 is CASSLRSGNYNSPLHF. CDR3 sequence (DNA): TGTGCCAGCAGCTTACGTAGCGGTAACTATAATTCACCCCTCCACTTT.

The V call is TRBV2, the J call TRBJ2-3, with 9 bases aligning to TRBD1. CDR3 size: 15 residues. After removal of 7 bases from V and 1 base from J, the junction contained 6 bases not matched to a gene. Germline CDR1 reads SNHLY; CDR2 reads FYNNEI. The CDR3 is CASTLQGAGTDTQYF. CDR3 DNA: TGTGCCAGCACTTTACAGGGGGCGGGCACAGATACGCAGTATTTT.